A single TCR beta chain is shown here with its context. The antigen is undetermined. The data belong to a study of T cell responses to AZD1222 COVID-19 vaccine. The trim removed 4 bases at V and 1 base at J, leaving 12 bases unmatched. The CDR3 length is 18 residues. Germline V CDR1 and CDR2: MNHEY, SVGEGT. Study-wide findings and caveats: Spike was spanned by vaccine-associated CD4 TCRs, which were dominant at 160-218 and 743-854. Just a handful of AZD1222 recipients were seropositive at baseline. Spike-specific TCRs gained breadth and depth after people received two AZD1222 doses. Repertoires were collected only later (after the peak T cell response had occurred).

Produced via immunoSEQ multiplex PCR; TCRdb's table is partial and in-frame only. The sample has some 150,000 clones; 65% to 90% are singletons. This receptor was obtained from an adult who received the MenACWY meningococcal vaccine as a control. The sample here was peripheral blood, taken 28 days after the second dose of the MenACWY control vaccine. The genes are TRBV6-2 or TRBV6-3 and TRBJ1-5; TRBD1 aligns across 8 bases. The CDR3 nucleotides read TGTGCCAGCAGTTTTCTTCACCGGACAGGGAAAAGCAATCAGCCCCAGCATTTT. Its protein is CASSFLHRTGKSNQPQHF.